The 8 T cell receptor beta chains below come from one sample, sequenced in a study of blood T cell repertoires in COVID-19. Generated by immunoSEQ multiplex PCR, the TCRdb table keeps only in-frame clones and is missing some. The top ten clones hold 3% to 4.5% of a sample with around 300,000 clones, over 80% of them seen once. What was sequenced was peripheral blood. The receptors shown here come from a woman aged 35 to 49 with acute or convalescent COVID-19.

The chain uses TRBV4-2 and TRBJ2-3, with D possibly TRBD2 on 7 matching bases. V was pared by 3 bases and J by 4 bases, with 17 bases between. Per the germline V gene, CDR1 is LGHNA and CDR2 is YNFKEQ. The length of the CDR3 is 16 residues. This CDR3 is CASSQSSGGRSDTQYF. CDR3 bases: TGTGCCAGCAGCCAGAGTTCCGGGGGGCGGTCAGATACGCAGTATTTT.

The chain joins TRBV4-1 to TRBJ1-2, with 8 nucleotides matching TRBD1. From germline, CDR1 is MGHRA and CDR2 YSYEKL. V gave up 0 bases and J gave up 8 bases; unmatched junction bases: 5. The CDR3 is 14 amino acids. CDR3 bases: TGCGCCAGCAGCCAAGATTCAGGGGGCGAGGGCTACACCTTC. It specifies CASSQDSGGEGYTF.

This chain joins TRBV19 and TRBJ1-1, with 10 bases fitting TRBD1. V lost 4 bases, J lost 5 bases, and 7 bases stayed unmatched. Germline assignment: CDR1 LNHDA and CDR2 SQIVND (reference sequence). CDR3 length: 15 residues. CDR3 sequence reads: CASSTWDRGRTEAFF. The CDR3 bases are TGTGCCAGTAGTACCTGGGACAGGGGAAGGACTGAAGCTTTCTTT.

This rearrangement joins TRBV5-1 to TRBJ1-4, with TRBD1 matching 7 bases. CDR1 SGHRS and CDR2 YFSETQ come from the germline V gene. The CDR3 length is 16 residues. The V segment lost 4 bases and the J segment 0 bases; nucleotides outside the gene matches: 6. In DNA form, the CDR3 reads TGCGCCAGCAGCCTAGGGACAGTTGCAACTAATGAAAAACTGTTTTTT. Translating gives CASSLGTVATNEKLFF.

This chain's CDR3 is CASSHRQLQNTEAFF. The CDR3 coding sequence is TGCGCCAGCAGCCACCGACAGTTACAAAACACTGAAGCTTTCTTT. The V gene is TRBV4-1, the J gene TRBJ1-1; possible D gene TRBD1, 5 bases. Germline CDR1 and CDR2: MGHRA and YSYEKL. The CDR3 has 15 residues. The V end lost 3 bases, the J end lost 2 bases, and 13 bases lay between the germline ends.

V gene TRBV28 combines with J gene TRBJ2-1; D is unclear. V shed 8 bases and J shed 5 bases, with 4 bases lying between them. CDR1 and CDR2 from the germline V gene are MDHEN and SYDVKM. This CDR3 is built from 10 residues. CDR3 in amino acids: CASADNEQFF. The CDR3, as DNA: TGTGCCAGCGCGGACAATGAGCAGTTCTTC.

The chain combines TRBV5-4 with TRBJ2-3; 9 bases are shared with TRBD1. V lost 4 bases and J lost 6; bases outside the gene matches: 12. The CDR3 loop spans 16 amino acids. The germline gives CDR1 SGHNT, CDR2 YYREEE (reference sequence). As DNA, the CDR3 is TGTGCCAGCAGCCTATCTCCGGGACAGGGTAAGGATACGCAGTATTTT. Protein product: CASSLSPGQGKDTQYF.

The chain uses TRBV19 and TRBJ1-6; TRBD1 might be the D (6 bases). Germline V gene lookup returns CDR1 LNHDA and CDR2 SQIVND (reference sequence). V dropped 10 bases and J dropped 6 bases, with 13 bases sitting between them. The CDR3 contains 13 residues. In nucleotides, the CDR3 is TGTGCCATGTCAGGGGACCTTAATTCACCCCTCCACTTT. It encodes CAMSGDLNSPLHF.